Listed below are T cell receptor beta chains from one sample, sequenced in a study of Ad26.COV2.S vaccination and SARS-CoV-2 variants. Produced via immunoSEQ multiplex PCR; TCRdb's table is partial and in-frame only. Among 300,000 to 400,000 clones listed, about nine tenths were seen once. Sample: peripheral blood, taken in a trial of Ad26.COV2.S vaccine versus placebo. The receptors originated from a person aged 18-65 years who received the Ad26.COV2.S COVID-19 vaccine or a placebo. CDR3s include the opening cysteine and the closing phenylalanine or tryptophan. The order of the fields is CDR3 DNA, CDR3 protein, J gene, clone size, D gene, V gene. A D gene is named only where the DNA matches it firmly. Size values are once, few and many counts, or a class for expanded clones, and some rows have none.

CDR3 DNA: TGTGCCTGGAGCACCGTCGGACAGGGGGTAAGTGGGTACGAGCAGTACTTC; CDR3 protein: CAWSTVGQGVSGYEQYF; J gene: TRBJ2-7; clone size: .; D gene: TRBD1; V gene: TRBV30
CDR3 DNA: TGCAGTGCTGGGAACAATGAGCAGTTCTTC; CDR3 protein: CSAGNNEQFF; J gene: TRBJ2-1; clone size: .; D gene: .; V gene: TRBV20-1
CDR3 DNA: TGTGCCAGCAGTCTGAGGGCAGACACTGAAGCTTTCTTT; CDR3 protein: CASSLRADTEAFF; J gene: TRBJ1-1; clone size: .; D gene: .; V gene: TRBV6-2/TRBV6-3
CDR3 DNA: TGTGCCACCAGCGGGGGACAGAACTCCTACGAGCAGTACTTC; CDR3 protein: CATSGGQNSYEQYF; J gene: TRBJ2-7; clone size: .; D gene: TRBD1; V gene: TRBV15
CDR3 DNA: TGTGCCAGCAGCGCCCCCGACAATGAGCAGTTCTTC; CDR3 protein: CASSAPDNEQFF; J gene: TRBJ2-1; clone size: .; D gene: .; V gene: TRBV7-3
CDR3 DNA: TGTGCCAGCAGCTTACCACCCATGTTCGCGAACACCGGGGAGCTGTTTTTT; CDR3 protein: CASSLPPMFANTGELFF; J gene: TRBJ2-2; clone size: once; D gene: .; V gene: TRBV7-9
CDR3 DNA: TGTGCCACCCTGGGGGCAGGGGGTAGCAATTCACCCCTCCACTTT; CDR3 protein: CATLGAGGSNSPLHF; J gene: TRBJ1-6; clone size: .; D gene: TRBD1; V gene: TRBV7-2
CDR3 DNA: TGTGCCAGCAGTCGGGACAGGGGGGGTGGCTACACCTTC; CDR3 protein: CASSRDRGGGYTF; J gene: TRBJ1-2; clone size: .; D gene: TRBD1; V gene: TRBV12-3/TRBV12-4
CDR3 DNA: TGTGCCAGTAACGACAGGGTCCATCAGCCCCAGCATTTT; CDR3 protein: CASNDRVHQPQHF; J gene: TRBJ1-5; clone size: .; D gene: TRBD1; V gene: TRBV19
CDR3 DNA: TGTGCCAGCAGCTTATCGGGAGGGAACAATGAGCAGTTCTTC; CDR3 protein: CASSLSGGNNEQFF; J gene: TRBJ2-1; clone size: .; D gene: TRBD2; V gene: TRBV7-9
CDR3 DNA: TGTGCCAGCAGCCAGAATATAGCGGGGAGAGAGACCCAGTACTTC; CDR3 protein: CASSQNIAGRETQYF; J gene: TRBJ2-5; clone size: .; D gene: TRBD2; V gene: TRBV14
CDR3 DNA: TGTGCCAGCAGTTACTTGGGGTACGGAACCTACGAGCAGTACTTC; CDR3 protein: CASSYLGYGTYEQYF; J gene: TRBJ2-7; clone size: .; D gene: .; V gene: TRBV6-5
CDR3 DNA: TGTGCCAGTAGTGGCAGGGGGCGCGACACTGAAGCTTTCTTT; CDR3 protein: CASSGRGRDTEAFF; J gene: TRBJ1-1; clone size: .; D gene: TRBD1; V gene: TRBV19
CDR3 DNA: TGTGCCAGCAGCGTCGGCAGGGCTAAGGGCACTGAAGCTTTCTTT; CDR3 protein: CASSVGRAKGTEAFF; J gene: TRBJ1-1; clone size: .; D gene: .; V gene: TRBV9
CDR3 DNA: TGTGCCAGTAGTATTCTCACAGGGGGCGAATACGAAAAACTGTTTTTT; CDR3 protein: CASSILTGGEYEKLFF; J gene: TRBJ1-4; clone size: .; D gene: TRBD1; V gene: TRBV19
CDR3 DNA: TGCGCCAGCAGCCAACTAGCGGGTAACACCGGGGAGCTGTTTTTT; CDR3 protein: CASSQLAGNTGELFF; J gene: TRBJ2-2; clone size: .; D gene: TRBD2; V gene: TRBV4-3
CDR3 DNA: TGCAGTGCTAGTCCACAAAGCACCTATGGCTACACCTTC; CDR3 protein: CSASPQSTYGYTF; J gene: TRBJ1-2; clone size: .; D gene: .; V gene: TRBV20-1
CDR3 DNA: TGTGCCAGCAGTTACGGCGGGGGAGGTCGGTTAGAAGCTTTCTTT; CDR3 protein: CASSYGGGGRLEAFF; J gene: TRBJ1-1; clone size: .; D gene: .; V gene: TRBV6-2/TRBV6-3
CDR3 DNA: TGTGCCAGCAGCGGGGCAGGGGACACTGAAGCTTTCTTT; CDR3 protein: CASSGAGDTEAFF; J gene: TRBJ1-1; clone size: .; D gene: .; V gene: TRBV9
CDR3 DNA: TGTGCCAGCTCACCAACGAGCTCTGGGGCCAACGTCCTGACTTTC; CDR3 protein: CASSPTSSGANVLTF; J gene: TRBJ2-6; clone size: .; D gene: .; V gene: TRBV18
CDR3 DNA: TGTGCCAGCAGCAAGAGCGGGGGGGCCGGAGAGACCCAGTACTTC; CDR3 protein: CASSKSGGAGETQYF; J gene: TRBJ2-5; clone size: .; D gene: TRBD2; V gene: TRBV7-3
CDR3 DNA: TGTGCCAGCACCCCAAGGGGGAACTACGAGCAGTACTTC; CDR3 protein: CASTPRGNYEQYF; J gene: TRBJ2-7; clone size: few; D gene: .; V gene: TRBV12-3/TRBV12-4
CDR3 DNA: TGTGCCAGCAGCTCCGGGACAGGGGTTCTCACCATATATTTT; CDR3 protein: CASSSGTGVLTIYF; J gene: TRBJ1-3; clone size: .; D gene: TRBD1; V gene: TRBV5-6
CDR3 DNA: TGTGCCAGCTCAAAAACATGGACACAGGTTGGCACTGAAAAACTGTTTTTT; CDR3 protein: CASSKTWTQVGTEKLFF; J gene: TRBJ1-4; clone size: .; D gene: .; V gene: TRBV18
CDR3 DNA: TGCGCCAGCAGTGAGGGTACGAACACTGAAGCTTTCTTT; CDR3 protein: CASSEGTNTEAFF; J gene: TRBJ1-1; clone size: once; D gene: .; V gene: TRBV5-1
CDR3 DNA: TGTGCCAGCAGTCCTCAGACTAGCGGGGTTACCTACGAGCAGTACTTC; CDR3 protein: CASSPQTSGVTYEQYF; J gene: TRBJ2-7; clone size: .; D gene: TRBD2; V gene: TRBV28
CDR3 DNA: TGTGCCAGCAGCCTTGACACAAATCAGCCCCAGCATTTT; CDR3 protein: CASSLDTNQPQHF; J gene: TRBJ1-5; clone size: .; D gene: .; V gene: TRBV7-8
CDR3 DNA: TGCGCCAGCAGCCCCGGAACTGAAGCTTTCTTT; CDR3 protein: CASSPGTEAFF; J gene: TRBJ1-1; clone size: .; D gene: .; V gene: TRBV5-1
CDR3 DNA: TGCGCCAGCAGCTTGGTTCAGGGGGACACTGAAGCTTTCTTT; CDR3 protein: CASSLVQGDTEAFF; J gene: TRBJ1-1; clone size: .; D gene: TRBD1; V gene: TRBV5-1
CDR3 DNA: TGTGCCAGCAGCCTCGCGCCGGGGGCCTATGGCTACACCTTC; CDR3 protein: CASSLAPGAYGYTF; J gene: TRBJ1-2; clone size: .; D gene: .; V gene: TRBV6-5
CDR3 DNA: TGTGCCTGGAGTACGAGACGGACCACAAACTATGGCTACACCTTC; CDR3 protein: CAWSTRRTTNYGYTF; J gene: TRBJ1-2; clone size: .; D gene: .; V gene: TRBV30
CDR3 DNA: TGTGCCAGCAGTTCCGGACAGGGGGGGCAGCCCCAGCATTTT; CDR3 protein: CASSSGQGGQPQHF; J gene: TRBJ1-5; clone size: .; D gene: TRBD1; V gene: TRBV6-6
CDR3 DNA: TGTGCCAGCTCACCATTTCGACCCGCGGGCAATCAGCCCCAGCATTTT; CDR3 protein: CASSPFRPAGNQPQHF; J gene: TRBJ1-5; clone size: .; D gene: .; V gene: TRBV18
CDR3 DNA: TGTGCCTGGGACGCTGGGATCGTGGCAACTAATGAAAAACTGTTTTTT; CDR3 protein: CAWDAGIVATNEKLFF; J gene: TRBJ1-4; clone size: .; D gene: .; V gene: TRBV30
CDR3 DNA: TGCAGCGTTGAAGGCGGCGTGGCTTCAAAAGCTTTCTTT; CDR3 protein: CSVEGGVASKAFF; J gene: TRBJ1-1; clone size: .; D gene: .; V gene: TRBV29-1
CDR3 DNA: TGTGCCAGTAGCCACAGGGGAGCCTACGAGCAGTACTTC; CDR3 protein: CASSHRGAYEQYF; J gene: TRBJ2-7; clone size: .; D gene: TRBD1; V gene: TRBV19
CDR3 DNA: TGTGCCAGCAGCGTAGAGGGAGCGTCTACCTACGAGCAGTACTTC; CDR3 protein: CASSVEGASTYEQYF; J gene: TRBJ2-7; clone size: .; D gene: .; V gene: TRBV9
CDR3 DNA: TGTGCCAGCAGTTCTCGGACTAGCAAGGAGACCCAGTACTTC; CDR3 protein: CASSSRTSKETQYF; J gene: TRBJ2-5; clone size: .; D gene: TRBD2; V gene: TRBV13
CDR3 DNA: TGTGCCAGCAGCCACCACCGGCCTATGAACACTGAAGCTTTCTTT; CDR3 protein: CASSHHRPMNTEAFF; J gene: TRBJ1-1; clone size: .; D gene: .; V gene: TRBV3-1/TRBV3-2
CDR3 DNA: TGTGCCACCAGTCCCGACTTAACAGACTATGGCTACACCTTC; CDR3 protein: CATSPDLTDYGYTF; J gene: TRBJ1-2; clone size: .; D gene: .; V gene: TRBV24-1
CDR3 DNA: TGTGCCAGCGGGAGGCGGCTTGAGGACACAGATACGCAGTATTTT; CDR3 protein: CASGRRLEDTDTQYF; J gene: TRBJ2-3; clone size: .; D gene: .; V gene: TRBV6-5
CDR3 DNA: TGTGCCAGCAGCTTAGGGTGGACAGGGGGCCTTAATGAAAAACTGTTTTTT; CDR3 protein: CASSLGWTGGLNEKLFF; J gene: TRBJ1-4; clone size: .; D gene: TRBD1; V gene: TRBV7-8
CDR3 DNA: TGTGCCAGCAGTACCCCCGGGACAGGGGGCTACGAGCAGTACTTC; CDR3 protein: CASSTPGTGGYEQYF; J gene: TRBJ2-7; clone size: once; D gene: TRBD1; V gene: TRBV27
CDR3 DNA: TGTGCCTGGGGGGACAGCAGCAATCAGCCCCAGCATTTT; CDR3 protein: CAWGDSSNQPQHF; J gene: TRBJ1-5; clone size: once; D gene: TRBD1; V gene: TRBV30
CDR3 DNA: TGTGCCAGTAGTACAAACCGACTAGCAGATACGCAGTATTTT; CDR3 protein: CASSTNRLADTQYF; J gene: TRBJ2-3; clone size: .; D gene: .; V gene: TRBV19
CDR3 DNA: TGTGCCAGCAGCTTAGGGACAGGATCCTACGAGCAGTACTTC; CDR3 protein: CASSLGTGSYEQYF; J gene: TRBJ2-7; clone size: .; D gene: TRBD1; V gene: TRBV11-2
CDR3 DNA: TGTGCCAGCAGCCTTTATAGCAATCAGCCCCAGCATTTT; CDR3 protein: CASSLYSNQPQHF; J gene: TRBJ1-5; clone size: .; D gene: .; V gene: TRBV2
CDR3 DNA: TGTGCCTGGGGCGGTAAGAGGAGGAACAATCAGCCCCAGCATTTT; CDR3 protein: CAWGGKRRNNQPQHF; J gene: TRBJ1-5; clone size: .; D gene: .; V gene: TRBV30
CDR3 DNA: TGCAGCGTTGATGCAGGGGTGGTAGATACGCAGTATTTT; CDR3 protein: CSVDAGVVDTQYF; J gene: TRBJ2-3; clone size: .; D gene: .; V gene: TRBV29-1
CDR3 DNA: TGTGCCAGCAGCCAAAGTCGAAGTAATGAAAAACTGTTTTTT; CDR3 protein: CASSQSRSNEKLFF; J gene: TRBJ1-4; clone size: .; D gene: .; V gene: TRBV14
CDR3 DNA: TGTGCCAGCAGCCCCCAAGGCAGACTAGCGGGGAGAGCCTACGAGCAGTACTTC; CDR3 protein: CASSPQGRLAGRAYEQYF; J gene: TRBJ2-7; clone size: .; D gene: TRBD2; V gene: TRBV3-1/TRBV3-2
CDR3 DNA: TGTGCCAGCAGTGGGGAAAAACTGTTTTTT; CDR3 protein: CASSGEKLFF; J gene: TRBJ1-4; clone size: .; D gene: .; V gene: TRBV6-6
CDR3 DNA: TGTGCCAGCACCCAAAGCCTATATAATTCACCCCTCCACTTT; CDR3 protein: CASTQSLYNSPLHF; J gene: TRBJ1-6; clone size: .; D gene: .; V gene: TRBV6-5
CDR3 DNA: TGTGTCAGCAGCCAAGGGGCCAGGACGTCCCACTCCTACAATGAGCAGTTCTTC; CDR3 protein: CVSSQGARTSHSYNEQFF; J gene: TRBJ2-1; clone size: .; D gene: .; V gene: TRBV14
CDR3 DNA: TGTGCCAGTAGTATAGGCGCGGGTGTCAATGAGCAGTTCTTC; CDR3 protein: CASSIGAGVNEQFF; J gene: TRBJ2-1; clone size: .; D gene: .; V gene: TRBV19